A selection of T cell receptor beta chains follows, all from one sample in a study of PD-1 blockade in classical Hodgkin lymphoma. Assay used: immunoSEQ multiplex PCR; TCRdb lists only in-frame clones, some missing. The data show almost 8,500 clones, with roughly 80% seen just once and about a quarter held by the top ten. Specimen: CD8+ T cells from blood, collected before the fourth cycle of nivolumab. These receptors were taken from a human donor with classical Hodgkin lymphoma. Each CDR3 is given with its conserved first and last residue. The D gene is left open where the match is weak. Size tells how often a clone was seen (once, few, many) or the class of an expanded clone, and some rows leave it out.

v_call	j_call	clone_size	d_call	cdr3_length	cdr3_nt	cdr3_aa
TRBV30	TRBJ1-1	-	-	11	TGTGCCTGGAGTCCGGGTACTGAAGCTTTCTTT	CAWSPGTEAFF
TRBV5-8	TRBJ2-5	-	TRBD2	16	TGTGCCAGCAGCTTGGGGCAGCGGGACCACCAAGAGACCCAGTACTTC	CASSLGQRDHQETQYF
TRBV7-9	TRBJ1-2	-	TRBD1	15	TGTGCCAGCAGCTCGGGACAGCCCCTGGGCTATGGCTACACCTTC	CASSSGQPLGYGYTF
TRBV7-9	TRBJ2-5	-	-	13	TGTGCCAGCAGCTTAGATCCATCAGAGACCCAGTACTTC	CASSLDPSETQYF
TRBV7-1	TRBJ2-1	-	-	19	TGTGCCAGCAGCTTATTTCCCCGGGCCTCCCCCGCGGTTTACAATGAGCAGTTCTTC	CASSLFPRASPAVYNEQFF
TRBV29-1	TRBJ1-1	once	-	14	TGCAGCGCCGAGGGCCGGGACGAGGTCGCTGAAGCTTTCTTT	CSAEGRDEVAEAFF
TRBV11-2	TRBJ1-4	few	-	15	TGTGCCAGCAGCTTAGTGGCAGCCCCTAATGAAAAACTGTTTTTT	CASSLVAAPNEKLFF
TRBV14	TRBJ1-3	-	-	16	TGTGCCAGCAGCCAAGACGGGGAACCGCCTGGAAACACCATATATTTT	CASSQDGEPPGNTIYF
TRBV28	TRBJ1-5	-	-	14	TGTGCCAGCAGAATACAGGGCCTCAATCAGCCCCAGCATTTT	CASRIQGLNQPQHF
TRBV11-1	TRBJ2-5	-	-	14	TGTGCCAGCAGCCCACCGGATGCATGGGAGACCCAGTACTTC	CASSPPDAWETQYF
TRBV27	TRBJ1-1	-	-	13	TGTGCCAGCCGCCTCGGGGGGACCCTAGAAGCTTTCTTT	CASRLGGTLEAFF
TRBV29-1	TRBJ1-1	-	TRBD1	15	TGCAGCGTGGGAGGGGGCGGATTCTCGTCCACTGAAGCTTTCTTT	CSVGGGGFSSTEAFF
TRBV6-1	TRBJ1-4	-	-	16	TGTGCCAGCAGTGATGTAGGAACGGCCGTAAATGAAAAACTGTTTTTT	CASSDVGTAVNEKLFF
TRBV19	TRBJ2-3	-	TRBD1	15	TGTGCCAGTAGTACGGAGGACAGGGTCACAGATACGCAGTATTTT	CASSTEDRVTDTQYF
TRBV6-1	TRBJ1-1	-	-	16	TGTGCCAGCAGTGAAGAAAGGTTCATAGGGAACACTGAAGCTTTCTTT	CASSEERFIGNTEAFF
TRBV27	TRBJ1-2	-	TRBD1	15	TGTGCCAGCAGTTTATCCCAGGGGGCTAACTATGGCTACACCTTC	CASSLSQGANYGYTF
TRBV29-1	TRBJ2-7	-	TRBD2	14	TGCAGCGTTGAAGTATACGGGGGGAACTACGAGCAGTACTTC	CSVEVYGGNYEQYF
TRBV5-4	TRBJ2-1	-	TRBD2	15	TGTGCCAGCAGCTGGCTAGCGGGGAATGAGGGGGAGCAGTTCTTC	CASSWLAGNEGEQFF
TRBV28	TRBJ1-5	-	-	15	TGTGCCAGCAGTTGGCCGGGACACAGAAATCAGCCCCAGCATTTT	CASSWPGHRNQPQHF
TRBV15	TRBJ1-4	-	-	15	TGTGCCACCAGCAGAGATCGGGCGATTAATGAAAAACTGTTTTTT	CATSRDRAINEKLFF
TRBV9	TRBJ1-2	once	-	14	TGTGCCAGCAGCGTGGACACGCCTAACTATGGCTACACCTTC	CASSVDTPNYGYTF
TRBV18	TRBJ2-3	-	-	15	TGTGCCAGCTCACCGGCTATTGGGCGCACAGATACGCAGTATTTT	CASSPAIGRTDTQYF
TRBV5-1	TRBJ2-3	-	TRBD2	16	TGCGCCAGCAGCCCTAGGACTAGCCGATACACAGATACGCAGTATTTT	CASSPRTSRYTDTQYF
TRBV27	TRBJ1-5	-	-	14	TGTGCCAGCGGTAGAAAGAATAGCAATCAGCCCCAGCATTTT	CASGRKNSNQPQHF
TRBV4-1	TRBJ1-2	-	-	16	TGCGCCAGCAGCCCAGTCCAAGACGAGTTCTTTTATGGCTACACCTTC	CASSPVQDEFFYGYTF
TRBV29-1	TRBJ1-2	-	-	10	TGCAGCGTTGAGTCCTATGGCTACACCTTC	CSVESYGYTF
TRBV4-2	TRBJ2-7	-	TRBD2	15	TGTGCCAGCAGCCTACACAGCGGGAACACCTACGAGCAGTACTTC	CASSLHSGNTYEQYF
TRBV4-1	TRBJ1-1	few	-	13	TGCGCCAGCAGCCAAGTCGCAGGGACTGAAGCTTTCTTT	CASSQVAGTEAFF
TRBV19	TRBJ1-5	-	TRBD1	18	TGTGCCAGTAGTAGCTGGACAGGGGGCCGACCGGGCAATCAGCCCCAGCATTTT	CASSSWTGGRPGNQPQHF
TRBV4-1	TRBJ1-1	-	-	13	TGCGCCAGCAGCCAAGATCACGGTCATGAAGCTTTCTTT	CASSQDHGHEAFF
TRBV19	TRBJ2-7	-	-	14	TGTGCCAGTAGTATCCGACCGACAGGATCCGAGCAGTACTTC	CASSIRPTGSEQYF
TRBV11-2	TRBJ2-1	-	-	13	TGTGCCAGCACCCAAGGACTGTCACGTGAGCAGTTCTTC	CASTQGLSREQFF
TRBV5-1	TRBJ2-7	few	-	11	TGCGCCAGCAGCAAGGGGACCGAGCAGTACTTC	CASSKGTEQYF
TRBV6-1	TRBJ2-7	few	-	14	TGTGCCAGCAGTGAACTACCGCAACACTACGAGCAGTACTTC	CASSELPQHYEQYF
TRBV5-6	TRBJ1-6	-	-	15	TGTGCCAGCAATAGCGAAGGGGGGTTAAATTCACCCCTCCACTTT	CASNSEGGLNSPLHF
TRBV6-6	TRBJ2-7	-	-	16	TGTGCCAGCAGTTACTCGGGGCCCGAGGGGGGGCACGAGCAGTACTTC	CASSYSGPEGGHEQYF
TRBV4-1	TRBJ2-5	-	TRBD2	17	TGCGCCAGCAGCCAATCCGGATCGTTAGCGGGGGGACAGACCCAGTACTTC	CASSQSGSLAGGQTQYF